This T cell receptor beta chain was captured in a study of beta chain features in type 1 diabetes. Findings of the study overall: Shorter TCRB CDR3s, moderately but significantly so, were found in Type 1 diabetes patients in all four CD4+ subsets. Insertion counts at VDJ junctions were lower in type 1 diabetes patients, who also showed more deletions there. Whether TCRB rearrangement is influenced by HLA type was left unresolved in this analysis.

Of the isolated RNA, all was reverse transcribed, and so the sequenced material was expressed TCRB transcripts. Naive, central memory and regulatory T cell samples came to a mean of around 3.5 million reads. Sequencing used immunoSEQ multiplex PCR; TCRdb keeps in-frame clones, though not all of them. Seen here are more than 300,000 clones, 9.6% observed once, and the top ten hold about 0.64%. This clone was observed a handful of times. The antigen is undetermined. Trimming pared 5 bases from V and 4 bases from J, leaving 9 bases between. CDR1 is MDHEN and CDR2 is SYDVKM in the germline V gene. The CDR3 has 13 residues. Cells sorted by CD45RO/CCR7/CD25/CD127/CD95/CD27 comprised CD4+ naive, central memory, regulatory and stem cell-like memory cells.

The sequence came from a man aged 30-40 years with type 1 diabetes. This chain links TRBV28 with TRBJ1-5; TRBD1 is a possible D gene (6 bases). Specimen: central memory CD4+ T cells from blood. The CDR3 DNA reads as TGTGCCAGCAGTCGGGGGCCGAATCAGCCCCAGCATTTT. This gives the protein CASSRGPNQPQHF.